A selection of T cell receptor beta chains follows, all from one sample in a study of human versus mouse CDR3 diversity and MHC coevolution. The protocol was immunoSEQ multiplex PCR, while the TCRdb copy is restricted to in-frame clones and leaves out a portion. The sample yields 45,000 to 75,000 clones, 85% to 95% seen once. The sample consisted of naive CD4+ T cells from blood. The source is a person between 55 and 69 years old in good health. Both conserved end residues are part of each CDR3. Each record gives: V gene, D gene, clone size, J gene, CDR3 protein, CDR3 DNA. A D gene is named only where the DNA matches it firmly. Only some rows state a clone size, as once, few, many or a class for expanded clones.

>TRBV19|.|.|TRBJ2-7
CASSSQGGSSYEQYF
TGTGCCAGTAGTAGCCAGGGGGGTAGCTCCTACGAGCAGTACTTC
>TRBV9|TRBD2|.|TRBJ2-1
CASSPLGLAGDEQFF
TGTGCCAGCAGCCCACTGGGACTAGCGGGAGATGAGCAGTTCTTC
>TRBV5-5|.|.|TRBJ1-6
CASSLQGIGNSPLHF
TGTGCCAGCAGCCTGCAGGGGATTGGGAATTCACCCCTCCACTTT
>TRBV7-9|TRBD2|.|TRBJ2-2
CASSLTLAGAGELFF
TGTGCCAGCAGCTTAACACTAGCGGGAGCCGGGGAGCTGTTTTTT
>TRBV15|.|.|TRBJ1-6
CATSRDFLGSSYNSPLHF
TGTGCCACCAGCAGAGATTTTCTGGGCAGCTCCTATAATTCACCCCTCCACTTT
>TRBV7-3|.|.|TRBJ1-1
CASSSKDLGEAFF
TGTGCCAGCAGCTCTAAGGACTTGGGTGAAGCTTTCTTT
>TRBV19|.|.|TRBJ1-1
CASSIAAGRTEAFF
TGTGCCAGTAGTATAGCGGCAGGGCGTACTGAAGCTTTCTTT
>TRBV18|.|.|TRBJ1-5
CASSGPGQDQPQHF
TGTGCCAGCTCGGGGCCGGGACAAGATCAGCCCCAGCATTTT
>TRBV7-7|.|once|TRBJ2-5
CASSLGPQETQYF
TGTGCCAGCAGCTTAGGTCCTCAAGAGACCCAGTACTTC
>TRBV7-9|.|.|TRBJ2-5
CASSREETQYF
TGTGCCAGCAGCCGAGAAGAGACCCAGTACTTC
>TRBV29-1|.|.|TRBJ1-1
CSVAALNTEAFF
TGCAGCGTGGCGGCCCTAAACACTGAAGCTTTCTTT
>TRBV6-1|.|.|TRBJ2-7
CASSEARTSFHEQYF
TGTGCCAGCAGTGAAGCGCGAACTAGTTTCCACGAGCAGTACTTC
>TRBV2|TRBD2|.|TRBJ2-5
CASTIGLADLKTQYF
TGTGCCAGCACCATTGGACTAGCGGACTTGAAGACCCAGTACTTC
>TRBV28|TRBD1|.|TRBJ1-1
CASSPVTGALGAFF
TGTGCCAGCAGTCCAGTGACAGGGGCCCTAGGGGCTTTCTTT
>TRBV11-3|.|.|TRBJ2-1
CASSQKEAGSYNEQFF
TGTGCCAGCAGCCAAAAGGAAGCAGGCTCCTACAATGAGCAGTTCTTC
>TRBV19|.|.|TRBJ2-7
CASSPQRGTKSYEQYF
TGTGCCAGTAGCCCTCAACGAGGTACCAAGTCCTACGAGCAGTACTTC
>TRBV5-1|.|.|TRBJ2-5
CASSAIGAVQETQYF
TGCGCCAGCAGCGCGATAGGAGCGGTCCAAGAGACCCAGTACTTC
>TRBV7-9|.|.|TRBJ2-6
CASRSGVGSGANVLTF
TGTGCCAGCAGGTCAGGGGTCGGCTCTGGGGCCAACGTCCTGACTTTC
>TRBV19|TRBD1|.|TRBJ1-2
CASSAGQNYGYTF
TGTGCCAGTAGTGCGGGACAGAACTATGGCTACACCTTC
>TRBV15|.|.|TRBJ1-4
CATSRDGGDEKLFF
TGTGCCACCAGCAGAGATGGGGGGGATGAAAAACTGTTTTTT
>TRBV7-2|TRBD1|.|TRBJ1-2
CASSLARDSYGYTF
TGTGCCAGCAGCTTAGCCCGGGACAGCTATGGCTACACCTTC
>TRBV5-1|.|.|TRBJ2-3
CASSLSTDTQYF
TGCGCCAGCAGCCTAAGCACAGATACGCAGTATTTT
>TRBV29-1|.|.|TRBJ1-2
CSVEGGDGYTF
TGCAGCGTTGAAGGGGGCGATGGCTACACCTTC
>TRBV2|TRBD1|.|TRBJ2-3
CASDGQARATDTQYF
TGTGCCAGCGACGGACAGGCCAGGGCCACAGATACGCAGTATTTT
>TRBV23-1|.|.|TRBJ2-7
CASPDSSCEQYF
TGCGCCAGCCCCGACAGTTCGTGCGAGCAGTACTTC
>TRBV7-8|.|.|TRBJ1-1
CASSLAGGAPGTEAFF
TGTGCCAGCAGCTTAGCTGGTGGCGCCCCGGGCACTGAAGCTTTCTTT
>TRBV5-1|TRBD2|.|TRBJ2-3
CASSLDGGGTGLVSDTQYF
TGCGCCAGCAGCTTGGATGGCGGGGGAACGGGACTAGTGTCAGATACGCAGTATTTT
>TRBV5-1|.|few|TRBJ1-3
CASSLEGDSGNTIYF
TGCGCCAGCAGCTTGGAAGGGGACTCTGGAAACACCATATATTTT
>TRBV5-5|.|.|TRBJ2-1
CASSLGTGEYNEQFF
TGTGCCAGCAGCTTGGGCACGGGAGAATACAATGAGCAGTTCTTC
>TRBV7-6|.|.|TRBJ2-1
CASSLEEAGEQFF
TGTGCCAGCAGCTTAGAGGAGGCGGGTGAGCAGTTCTTC
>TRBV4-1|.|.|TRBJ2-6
CASSLPTGQSSGANVLTF
TGCGCCAGCAGCCTACCAACGGGACAAAGCTCTGGGGCCAACGTCCTGACTTTC
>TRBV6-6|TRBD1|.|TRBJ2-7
CASSYGGQVYEQYF
TGTGCCAGCAGTTACGGGGGACAGGTTTACGAGCAGTACTTC
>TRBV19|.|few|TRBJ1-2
CASSSGQTYGYTF
TGTGCCAGTAGTAGCGGACAGACCTATGGCTACACCTTC